The clone carrying this TCR beta chain was observed a few times. The antigen remains undetermined. The data stem from a study of T cells in Graves' hyperthyroidism and ophthalmopathy. RNA transcripts gave rise to amplified TCR beta CDR3 regions. RT-PCR in the first round (using the HTBI primer set) targeted the TCR CDR3. Each CDR3 protein gets one entry after TCRdb re-called the multiplex PCR reads with MiXCR. This sample yields some 350,000 distinct CDR3 sequences, of which roughly 14% are seen a single time; 25% to 30% belongs to the top ten. General study results and limits: In the blood, most expanded thyroid clonotypes above 0.001 appeared as well.

Patients with uncontrolled infections, other autoimmune diseases, pregnancy or lactation were excluded. Clinicians diagnosed patients from clinical symptoms, serum thyroxine and TRAb, thyroid ultrasound and orbital computed tomography. Ahead of any ophthalmopathy symptoms, the blood sample was obtained at the first diagnosis of hyperthyroidism. The V segment lost 6 bases and the J segment 5 bases; nucleotides outside the gene matches: 8. Germline V lookup: CDR1 KGHDR, CDR2 SFDVKD. The CDR3 sequence is 15 residues long. Sequencing used blood. The genes are TRBV24-1 and TRBJ2-2, with TRBD2 identical over 7 bases. This TCR was sampled from a woman aged 18-29 years with Graves' hyperthyroidism that later progressed to Graves' ophthalmopathy. The CDR3: CATSNAGVLTGELFF. CDR3 sequence (DNA): TGTGCCACCAGTAACGCGGGAGTACTAACCGGGGAGCTGTTTTTT.